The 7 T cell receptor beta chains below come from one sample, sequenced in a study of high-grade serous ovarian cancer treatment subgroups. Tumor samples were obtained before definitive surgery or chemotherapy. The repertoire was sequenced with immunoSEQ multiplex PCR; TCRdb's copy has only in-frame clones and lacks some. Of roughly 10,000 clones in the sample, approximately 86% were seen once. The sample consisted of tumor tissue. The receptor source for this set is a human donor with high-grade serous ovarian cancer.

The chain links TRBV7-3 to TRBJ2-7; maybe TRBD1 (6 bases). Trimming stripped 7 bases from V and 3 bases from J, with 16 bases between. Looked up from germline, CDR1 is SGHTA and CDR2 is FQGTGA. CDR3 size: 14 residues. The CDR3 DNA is TGTGCCAGCACCTTGAGGGACATTAACTACGAGCAGTACTTC. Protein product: CASTLRDINYEQYF.

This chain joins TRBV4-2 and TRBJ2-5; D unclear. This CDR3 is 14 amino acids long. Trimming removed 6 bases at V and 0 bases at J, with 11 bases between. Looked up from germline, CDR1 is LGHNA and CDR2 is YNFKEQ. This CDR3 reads CASSSYPDQETQYF. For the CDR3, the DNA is TGTGCCAGCAGTTCGTACCCCGACCAAGAGACCCAGTACTTC.

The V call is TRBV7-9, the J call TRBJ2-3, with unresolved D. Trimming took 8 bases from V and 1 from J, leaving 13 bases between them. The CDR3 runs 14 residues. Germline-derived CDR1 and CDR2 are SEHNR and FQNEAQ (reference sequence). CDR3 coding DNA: TGTGCCAGCGGACCCCTAGAGGGCACAGATACGCAGTATTTT. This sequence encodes CASGPLEGTDTQYF.

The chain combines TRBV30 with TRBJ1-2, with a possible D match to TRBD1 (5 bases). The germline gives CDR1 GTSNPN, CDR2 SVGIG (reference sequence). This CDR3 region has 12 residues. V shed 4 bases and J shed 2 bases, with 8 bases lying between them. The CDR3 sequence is CAWTRQNYGYTF. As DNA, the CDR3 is TGTGCCTGGACCCGACAGAACTATGGCTACACCTTC.

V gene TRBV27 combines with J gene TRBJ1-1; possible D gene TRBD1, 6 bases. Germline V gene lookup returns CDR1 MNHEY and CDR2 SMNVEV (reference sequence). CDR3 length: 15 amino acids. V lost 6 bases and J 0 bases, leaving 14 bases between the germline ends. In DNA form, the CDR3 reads TGTGCCAGCAGATACATTCAGGGGTTGAACACTGAAGCTTTCTTT. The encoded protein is CASRYIQGLNTEAFF.

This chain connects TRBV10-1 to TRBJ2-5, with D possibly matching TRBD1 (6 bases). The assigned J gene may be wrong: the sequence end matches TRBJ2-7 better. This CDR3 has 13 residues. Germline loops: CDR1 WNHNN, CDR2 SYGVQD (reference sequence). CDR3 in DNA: TGCGCCAGGGACAGTCGCCCCCCCTACGAGCAGTACTTC. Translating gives CARDSRPPYEQYF.

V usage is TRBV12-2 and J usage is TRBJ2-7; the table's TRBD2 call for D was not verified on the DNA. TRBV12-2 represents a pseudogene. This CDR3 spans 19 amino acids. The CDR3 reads CASRLGSARSDPKPYEQYF. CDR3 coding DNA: TGTGCAAGTCGCTTAGGAAGCGCACGCTCTGACCCAAAACCATACGAGCAGTACTTC.